The 17 T cell receptor beta chains reported below all come from one sample, sequenced in a study of shared clonotypes between healthy human individuals. The protocol was immunoSEQ multiplex PCR, while the TCRdb copy is restricted to in-frame clones and leaves out a portion. The profile covers around 530,000 clones, with about 80% appearing a single time and more than 10% taken by the ten largest. Sequencing used PBMCs. These receptors came from a woman aged 40 to 50 in good health. Some clones in this sample may be carry-over from other donors' samples.

The chain links TRBV9 to TRBJ2-3; TRBD2 aligns across 10 bases. The CDR3 is made up of 15 amino acids. The germline V gene encodes CDR1 SGDLS and CDR2 YYNGEE. The J segment lost 4 bases and the V segment lost 3 bases, leaving 5 bases of the junction unmatched. The CDR3 is CASSASGRRADTQYF. The CDR3 bases are TGTGCCAGCAGCGCTAGCGGGAGAAGGGCAGATACGCAGTATTTT.

The chain links TRBV7-9 to TRBJ2-7; 9 nucleotides align to TRBD2. The germline gives CDR1 SEHNR, CDR2 FQNEAQ (reference sequence). The CDR3 covers 16 residues. J was trimmed by 1 base and V by 4 bases; bases with no gene match: 8. The CDR3 spells CASSSTYTSGSYEQYF. The CDR3 nucleotides are TGTGCCAGCAGCTCTACTTATACTAGCGGGTCCTACGAGCAGTACTTC.

The count of this clone is one. The chain links TRBV28 to TRBJ2-3; no clear D. The CDR3 has 12 residues. Between the trimmed V and J ends, which lost 7 bases and 10 bases, there was a span of 15 bases. Germline V lookup: CDR1 MDHEN, CDR2 SYDVKM. CDR3 amino acids: CASIAANGAQYF. CDR3 nucleotides: TGTGCCAGCATCGCGGCGAATGGCGCGCAGTATTTT.

This clone appeared a few times. The rearrangement links TRBV2 to TRBJ2-5; 8 positions agree with TRBD2. The length of the CDR3 is 16 residues. The V segment lost 6 bases and the J segment 1 base; nucleotides outside the gene matches: 10. Germline V gene data show CDR1 as SNHLY and CDR2 as FYNNEI. Here the CDR3 reads CASRGWVAGSQETQYF. The CDR3 DNA follows: TGTGCCAGCAGAGGATGGGTAGCGGGATCCCAAGAGACCCAGTACTTC.

The chain combines TRBV6-5 with TRBJ2-5; no definite D call. Trimming stripped 5 bases from V and 1 base from J, with 11 bases between. Germline assignment: CDR1 MNHEY and CDR2 SVGAGI. CDR3 length equals 14 residues. The CDR3 region is CASSSWETQETQYF. The CDR3 DNA follows: TGTGCCAGCAGTAGCTGGGAAACCCAAGAGACCCAGTACTTC.

As concerns this clone: In the same sample, other DNA sequences code for this CDR3. V gene TRBV7-3 combines with J gene TRBJ2-2, with TRBD2 matching over 14 bases. V dropped 2 bases and J dropped 6; count of bases not matched to a gene: 2. The germline gives CDR1 SGHTA, CDR2 FQGTGA. CDR3 length: 16 residues. CDR3 bases: TGTGCCAGCAGCTTAGGGACTAGCGGGAGCCCCGGGGAGCTGTTTTTT. It codes for CASSLGTSGSPGELFF.

The rearrangement links TRBV5-1 to TRBJ2-7, with a tentative D call TRBD1 (5 bases). The V and J ends lost 4 bases and 1 base respectively, with 15 bases between them. This CDR3 is built from 15 residues. The germline gives CDR1 SGHRS, CDR2 YFSETQ. The CDR3 DNA is TGCGCCAGCAGCACACCGACAGACCCTTCCTACGAGCAGTACTTC. Residues: CASSTPTDPSYEQYF.

The chain has TRBV5-1 and TRBJ2-7; D assignment may be TRBD1 or TRBD2 (5 bases each). Germline lookup yields CDR1 SGHRS and CDR2 YFSETQ. This CDR3 has 14 residues. Trimming shortened V by 3 bases and J by 2 bases, and 12 bases separated the two germline ends. The CDR3 coding sequence is TGCGCCAGCAGCTCCCGGGACGCCGCCTACGAGCAGTACTTC. Translated: CASSSRDAAYEQYF.

The V call is TRBV28, the J call TRBJ1-6, with 7 bases fitting TRBD1. CDR3 length: 16 amino acids. Losses at the gene ends were 3 bases for V and 3 bases for J; bases not matched to a gene: 5. From germline, CDR1 is MDHEN and CDR2 SYDVKM. CDR3 protein: CASSFAGQSYNSPLHF. The CDR3, as DNA: TGTGCCAGCAGTTTCGCGGGACAGAGCTATAATTCACCCCTCCACTTT.

Details on this clone: This likely stems from a read error, as it lies one base from a far larger clone. Other DNA sequences from this sample encode an identical CDR3 as well. The CDR3 loop is CASSVGHDSTYEQYF. Written as DNA, the CDR3 is TGTGCCAGCAGCGTAGGCCACGACAGTACTTACGAGCAGTACTTC. The rearrangement joins TRBV9 to TRBJ2-7, with D maybe TRBD1 (5 bases). This CDR3 has 15 residues. Trimming took off 0 bases at V and 4 bases at J, with 14 bases between the two ends. The germline gives CDR1 SGDLS, CDR2 YYNGEE.

The chain recombines TRBV27 with TRBJ2-1, with 10 bases matching TRBD2. This CDR3 contains 16 residues. CDR1 is MNHEY and CDR2 is SMNVEV in the germline V gene (reference sequence). The trim removed 3 bases at V and 5 bases at J, leaving 7 bases unmatched. The CDR3: CASSLASGRWNNEQFF. The CDR3 bases are TGTGCCAGCAGTTTGGCTAGCGGGAGATGGAACAATGAGCAGTTCTTC.

The chain is built from TRBV7-2 and TRBJ2-1; TRBD1 matches at 8 bases. The trim removed 1 base at V and 4 bases at J, leaving 3 bases unmatched. The CDR3 is 15 residues long. The V gene's germline CDR1 is SGHTA and CDR2 FQGNSA. DNA of the CDR3: TGTGCCAGCAGCTTAGGTCAGGGGGCGTACAATGAGCAGTTCTTC. Translated: CASSLGQGAYNEQFF.

Ten or more counts support this clone. The rearrangement joins TRBV30 to TRBJ2-1; the match to TRBD2 covers 11 bases. V trimming: 0 bases; J trimming: 9 bases; junction bases outside the gene matches: 4. Germline CDR1 is GTSNPN and CDR2 is SVGIG (reference sequence). This CDR3 spans 14 amino acids. In DNA form, the CDR3 reads TGTGCCTGGAGTGTACAACTAGCGGGAGCTGAGCAGTTCTTC. It codes for CAWSVQLAGAEQFF.

The chain carries TRBV19 and TRBJ1-4, with D hard to call. V was clipped by 4 bases and J by 5 bases, with 8 bases between them. CDR1 is LNHDA and CDR2 is SQIVND in the germline V gene (reference sequence). CDR3 length: 13 amino acids. CDR3 coding DNA: TGTGCCAGTAGTACCAACCAAAATGAAAAACTGTTTTTT. Translated: CASSTNQNEKLFF.

Details on this clone: Other nucleotide sequences from this sample produce the same CDR3. The chain recombines TRBV5-1 with TRBJ1-5; possibly TRBD1 for D (5 bases). Per the germline V gene, CDR1 is SGHRS and CDR2 is YFSETQ. CDR3 length equals 15 residues. V was pared by 1 base and J by 0 bases, with 8 bases between. In DNA form, the CDR3 reads TGCGCCAGCAGCTTGTCTGGGGGTAGCAATCAGCCCCAGCATTTT. It is translated as CASSLSGGSNQPQHF.

The chain combines TRBV6-1 with TRBJ1-4, with no clear D. V was cut by 0 bases and J by 8 bases, with 1 base left in between. Germline CDR1 is MNHNS and CDR2 is SASEGT. The CDR3 covers 11 residues. The CDR3 spells CASSEAEKLFF. As DNA, the CDR3 is TGTGCCAGCAGTGAAGCGGAAAAACTGTTTTTT.

This clone was counted many times. The chain links TRBV5-4 to TRBJ2-5; 8 bases fit TRBD2. The CDR3 has 16 residues. Germline CDR1 SGHNT, CDR2 YYREEE (reference sequence). V shed 2 bases, J shed 1 base, and the junction held 7 bases outside the gene matches. The CDR3 sequence: CASSFGSGSVQETQYF. CDR3 in DNA: TGTGCCAGCAGCTTTGGCAGCGGGAGCGTCCAAGAGACCCAGTACTTC. Complete variable domain (other parts from reference TRBV5-4 and TRBJ2-5): ETGVTQSPTHLIKTRGQQVTLRCSSQSGHNTVSWYQQALGQGPQFIFQYYREEENGRGNFPPRFSGLQFPNYSSELNVNALELDDSALYLCASSFGSGSVQETQYFGPGTRLLVL.